Described below is a single TCR beta chain sequence and its context. This CDR3 is 18 amino acids long. Germline V gives CDR1 LNHNV, CDR2 YYDKDF (reference sequence). Trimming at V came to 1 base and at J to 5 bases, leaving 13 bases not matched to a gene. The data are from a study of blood T cell repertoires in COVID-19. Original processing methods: Estimation of nucleated cell counts relied on the amplification of reference gene primers. Sequencing was performed with immunoSEQ multiplex PCR; in TCRdb, only in-frame clones are kept and a portion is missing. That table gives V, J and clone size, and the DNA gave D and trimming. The data show 200,000 to 250,000 clones, about four fifths seen once.

The sample comprised PBMCs or T cells enriched from blood (not recorded which). The chain combines TRBV15 with TRBJ2-1; TRBD2 matches at 8 bases. The sequence derives from a woman between 35 and 50 years old with acute COVID-19. The CDR3 DNA follows: TGTGCCACCAGCAGAGCTCGGACTAGCCCGATAAAGAACAATGAGCAGTTCTTC. Translated: CATSRARTSPIKNNEQFF.